This TCR beta chain comes out of a study of identifying expanded T cells in peripheral blood. Sequencing used immunoSEQ multiplex PCR; TCRdb keeps in-frame clones, though not all of them. The sample yields about 58,000 clones, roughly 89% seen once. The CDR3 totals 15 residues. Germline-derived CDR1 and CDR2 are SNHLY and FYNNEI. A word on this clone: Its matching antigen is unknown.

Findings and caveats of the study: Across healthy donors, higher total template counts meant significantly greater roughly 2-week count variance.

This sequence originates from a person aged 18 to 75 in good health. This chain links TRBV2 with TRBJ2-5; D possibly corresponds to TRBD2 (5 bases). Judging by the DNA end, TRBJ2-7 fits better; the J call may be wrong. Sequencing input: blood. The CDR3 reads CASSRRADEGSEQYF. In nucleotides, the CDR3 is TGTGCCAGCAGCCGGAGAGCGGACGAGGGCTCCGAGCAGTACTTC.